The 26 T cell receptor beta chains below come from one sample, sequenced in a study of CXCR3-negative and CXCR3-positive naive CD8 T cells (dated by TCRdb to the late 2010s). These reads were obtained on a NextSeq 550. The Human TCR Profiling Kit (MiLaboratory) was used to make UMI-labeled 5' RACE TRB cDNA libraries. One entry per CDR3 protein sequence results from the TCRdb reprocessing of the reads, with DNA left out. This sample's table has entries for 9,100 or so distinct CDR3 sequences. Roughly 2% of the sample belongs to the ten largest clones. The sample taken for sequencing was naive CXCR3- CD8+ T cells from blood. The cell subset or site label, as the study defines it: CD45RO-CCR7+CD27+CD95- naive CD8+ T cells lacking CXCR3 (TNR3-). These receptors came from a human donor in good health. Some clones in this sample may be carry-over from other donors' samples.

This CDR3 is CASSLAGTSAEQFF. The rearrangement links TRBV7-8 to TRBJ2-1. The CDR3 is made up of 14 amino acids. Germline loops: CDR1 SGHVS, CDR2 FQNEAQ.

The J gene is TRBJ1-2, the V gene TRBV29-1. The CDR3 extends over 12 amino acids. Germline assignment: CDR1 SQVTM and CDR2 ANQGSEA. CDR3 region: CSVGEGAHGYTF.

The V and J genes are TRBV4-1 and TRBJ2-1; TCRdb picks TRBD1, but there is no DNA to check that call. In germline, CDR1 is MGHRA, CDR2 YSYEKL. This CDR3 contains 14 residues. The CDR3 loop reads CASSQVVGEGEQFF.

The V gene is TRBV28, the J gene TRBJ1-5. The V gene's germline CDR1 is MDHEN and CDR2 SYDVKM. This CDR3 contains 14 residues. The CDR3 sequence is CASSLTGSNQPQHF.

This chain connects TRBV2 to TRBJ2-3. Germline V gives CDR1 SNHLY, CDR2 FYNNEI. The CDR3 length is 15 residues. CDR3 residues: CANSTTSQGTDTQYF. Full variable domain (remainder filled in from reference TRBV2 and TRBJ2-3): EPEVTQTPSHQVTQMGQEVILRCVPISNHLYFYWYRQILGQKVEFLVSFYNNEISEKSEIFDDQFSVERPDGSNFTLKIRSTKLEDSAMYFCANSTTSQGTDTQYFGPGTRLTVL.

The gene calls are TRBV7-8 and TRBJ2-3; without DNA, the TCRdb call of TRBD2 cannot be checked. Germline CDR1 SGHVS, CDR2 FQNEAQ. The CDR3 has 17 amino acids. This CDR3 is CASSSSGLAGSTDTQYF. The whole variable domain, filled in from reference TRBV7-8 and TRBJ2-3, reads GAGVSQSPRYKVAKRGQDVALRCDPISGHVSLFWYQQALGQGPEFLTYFQNEAQLDKSGLPSDRFFAERPEGSVSTLKIQRTQQEDSAVYLCASSSSGLAGSTDTQYFGPGTRLTVL.

The CDR3 reads CASKPPGPNTEAFF. The chain recombines TRBV25-1 with TRBJ1-1; no DNA is available, so the TRBD1 call from TCRdb remains unchecked. The CDR3 consists of 14 residues. Germline CDR1 MGHDK, CDR2 SYGVNS.

The chain employs TRBV20-1 and TRBJ2-1; lacking DNA, the TRBD1 call made by TCRdb goes unchecked. The CDR3 has 15 amino acids. Germline V gene data show CDR1 as DFQATT and CDR2 as SNEGSKA (reference sequence). This chain's CDR3 is CSAKVQVVNYNEQFF.

The chain's CDR3 is CSVELAGDQSYEQYF. V gene TRBV29-1 combines with J gene TRBJ2-7; TCRdb picks TRBD2, but there is no DNA to check that call. The CDR3 has 15 amino acids. Germline V gene sequence: CDR1 SQVTM, CDR2 ANQGSEA.

Frequency places this clonotype as medium-sized. The chain couples TRBV6-5 to TRBJ2-5; without DNA, the TCRdb call of TRBD1 cannot be checked. This CDR3 is built from 17 residues. From germline, CDR1 is MNHEY and CDR2 SVGAGI. CDR3: CASSPPRWYGGQETQYF.

The gene calls are TRBV28 and TRBJ2-7; TCRdb names TRBD1, which stays unverified in the absence of DNA. Germline V gives CDR1 MDHEN, CDR2 SYDVKM. The CDR3 is 16 amino acids. Here the CDR3 reads CASSLETGGPTYEQYF.

The gene calls are TRBV11-2 and TRBJ2-7; checking the TCRdb D call of TRBD2 is not possible without DNA. This CDR3 has 14 amino acids. Looked up from germline, CDR1 is SGHAT and CDR2 is FQNNGV. The CDR3 loop reads CASIGLAGSLEQYF.

CDR3 in amino acids: CASGGTGGAEQYF. J is TRBJ2-7 and V is TRBV6-2 or TRBV6-3; TCRdb's D call of TRBD1 is untestable without DNA. CDR1 MNHEY and CDR2 SVGEGT come from the germline V gene. CDR3 size: 13 residues.

This clonotype is identified as medium-sized (0.01 to 0.1%) from frequency. CDR3: CASSVGGAKNIQYF. The chain carries TRBV7-2 and TRBJ2-4; TCRdb designates TRBD2, a call that cannot be tested without DNA. Germline V gene sequence: CDR1 SGHTA, CDR2 FQGNSA. CDR3 length equals 14 residues.

This clonotype counts as medium-sized (0.01 to 0.1%) by frequency. The chain employs TRBV5-1 and TRBJ2-1; TCRdb calls TRBD2, which cannot be checked without DNA. The CDR3 is 17 residues long. Germline-derived CDR1 and CDR2 are SGHRS and YFSETQ. CDR3 amino acids: CASSLAGTSGSHNEQFF. The complete variable domain, with remaining parts taken from reference TRBV5-1 and TRBJ2-1, reads KAGVTQTPRYLIKTRGQQVTLSCSPISGHRSVSWYQQTPGQGLQFLFEYFSETQRNKGNFPGRFSGRQFSNSRSEMNVSTLELGDSALYLCASSLAGTSGSHNEQFFGPGTRLTVL.

V gene TRBV29-1 combines with J gene TRBJ1-3. This CDR3 has 13 residues. Germline values: CDR1 SQVTM, CDR2 ANQGSEA. CDR3 protein: CSVHWASGNTIYF.

This chain uses TRBV6-4 with TRBJ2-7; TCRdb picks TRBD1, but there is no DNA to check that call. From germline, CDR1 is MRHNA and CDR2 SNTAGT. The CDR3 runs to 12 residues. The CDR3 loop reads CATKTGVYEQYF.

The chain is built from TRBV14 and TRBJ2-7. CDR1 SGHDN and CDR2 FVKESK come from the germline V gene. CDR3 length: 12 residues. CDR3 sequence reads: CASSQRTYEQYF.

Frequency places this clonotype as medium-sized. This rearrangement joins TRBV29-1 to TRBJ2-7. This CDR3 has 12 amino acids. CDR1 is SQVTM, CDR2 ANQGSEA, per germline. CDR3 region: CSVELLASEQYF.

This clonotype is called medium-sized based on its frequency. The chain joins TRBV7-9 to TRBJ1-1; the TRBD1 assignment by TCRdb is unverifiable without DNA. CDR1 and CDR2 from the germline V gene are SEHNR and FQNEAQ (reference sequence). The CDR3 contains 13 residues. The CDR3 sequence is CASSASEGAEAFF.

This clonotype is called medium-sized based on its frequency. The chain recombines TRBV29-1 with TRBJ2-1. CDR1 and CDR2 (germline): SQVTM, ANQGSEA. The CDR3 is made up of 11 amino acids. CDR3 in amino acids: CSVGAANEQFF.

The chain recombines TRBV7-2 with TRBJ2-3; TCRdb's D gene call, TRBD2, goes unchecked for lack of DNA. The CDR3 has 17 residues. From germline, CDR1 is SGHTA and CDR2 FQGNSA. The CDR3 loop is CASSLALRGASTDTQYF.

Frequency places this clonotype as medium-sized. This chain links TRBV9 with TRBJ2-5; TCRdb's D call of TRBD2 is untestable without DNA. In germline, CDR1 is SGDLS, CDR2 YYNGEE. The CDR3 covers 16 residues. This chain's CDR3 is CASSVGPSVSQETQYF.

This clonotype counts as medium-sized by frequency. The CDR3 region is CASSPGPAGAAQPQHF. The J gene is TRBJ1-5, the V gene TRBV12-3 or TRBV12-4. The CDR3 runs 16 residues.

CDR3 sequence: CASSWALNQPQHF. V usage is TRBV5-6 and J usage is TRBJ1-5. CDR1 and CDR2 (germline): SGHDT, YYEEEE. This CDR3 is 13 amino acids long.

The V and J genes are TRBV29-1 and TRBJ2-5; the D call of TRBD1 rests on TCRdb alone, since no DNA is present to check it. Germline CDR1 reads SQVTM; CDR2 reads ANQGSEA. The CDR3 contains 12 residues. The CDR3 protein is CSVVDRQETQYF.